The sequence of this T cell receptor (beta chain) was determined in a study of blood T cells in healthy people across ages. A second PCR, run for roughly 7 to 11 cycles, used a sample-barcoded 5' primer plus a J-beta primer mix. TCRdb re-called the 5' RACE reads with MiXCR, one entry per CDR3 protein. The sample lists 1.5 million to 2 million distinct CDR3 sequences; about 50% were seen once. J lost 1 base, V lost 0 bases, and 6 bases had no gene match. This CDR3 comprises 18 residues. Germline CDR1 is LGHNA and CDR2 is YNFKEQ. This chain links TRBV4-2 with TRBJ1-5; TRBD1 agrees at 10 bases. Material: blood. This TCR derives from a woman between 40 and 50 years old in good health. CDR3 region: CASSQDPTGGLSNQPQHF. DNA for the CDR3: TGTGCCAGCAGCCAAGACCCGACAGGGGGCCTGAGCAATCAGCCCCAGCATTTT.